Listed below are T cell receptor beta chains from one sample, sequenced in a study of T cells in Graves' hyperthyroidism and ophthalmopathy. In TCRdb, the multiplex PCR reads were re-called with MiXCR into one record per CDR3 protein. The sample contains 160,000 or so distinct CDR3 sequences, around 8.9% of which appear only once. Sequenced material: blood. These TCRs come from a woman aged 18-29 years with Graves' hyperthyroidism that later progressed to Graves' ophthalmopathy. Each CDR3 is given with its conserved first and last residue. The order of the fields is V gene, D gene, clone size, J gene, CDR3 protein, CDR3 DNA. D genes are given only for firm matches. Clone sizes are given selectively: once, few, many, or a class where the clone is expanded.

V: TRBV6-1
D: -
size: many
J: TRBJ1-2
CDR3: CASERAASNYGYTF
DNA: TGTGCCAGCGAGCGGGCAGCCTCTAACTATGGCTACACCTTC

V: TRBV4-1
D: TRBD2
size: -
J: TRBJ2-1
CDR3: CASSQVGLANNEQFF
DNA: TGCGCCAGCAGCCAAGTGGGACTAGCTAACAATGAGCAGTTCTTC

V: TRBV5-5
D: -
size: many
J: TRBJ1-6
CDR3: CASSFNGRSPLHF
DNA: TGTGCCAGCAGCTTTAATGGGCGGTCACCCCTCCACTTT

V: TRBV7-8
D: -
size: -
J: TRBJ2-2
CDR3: CASSLNRFSNTGELFF
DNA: TGTGCCAGCAGCTTAAACCGTTTCTCGAACACCGGGGAGCTGTTTTTT

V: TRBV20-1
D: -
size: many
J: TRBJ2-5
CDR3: CSARSQGGGGETQYF
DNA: TGCAGTGCTAGAAGCCAAGGGGGCGGGGGGGAGACCCAGTACTTC

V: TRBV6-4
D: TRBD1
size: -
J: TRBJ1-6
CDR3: CASSVSWVGTDAYNSPLHF
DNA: TGTGCCAGCAGCGTATCATGGGTCGGGACAGACGCCTATAATTCACCCCTCCACTTT

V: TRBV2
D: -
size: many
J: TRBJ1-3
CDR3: CASSGRRNSGNTIYF
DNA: TGTGCCAGCTCCGGCCGGCGAAACTCTGGAAACACCATATATTTT

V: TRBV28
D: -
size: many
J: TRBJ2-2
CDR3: CASATGKQDTGELFF
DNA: TGTGCCAGTGCGACAGGAAAACAGGACACCGGGGAGCTGTTTTTT

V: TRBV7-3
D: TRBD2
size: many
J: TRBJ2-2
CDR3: CASSSGLAGTGELFF
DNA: TGTGCCAGCAGCTCGGGACTAGCAGGCACCGGGGAGCTGTTTTTT

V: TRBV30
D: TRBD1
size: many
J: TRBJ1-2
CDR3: CACSTGYGYTF
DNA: TGTGCCTGCTCGACAGGGTATGGCTACACCTTC

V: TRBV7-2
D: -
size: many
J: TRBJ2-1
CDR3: CASSLDAGRGDEQFF
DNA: TGTGCCAGCAGCTTAGATGCGGGAAGGGGGGATGAGCAGTTCTTC

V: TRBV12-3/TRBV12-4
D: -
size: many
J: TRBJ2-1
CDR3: CASSLAAGSNQNEQFF
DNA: TGTGCCAGCAGTTTAGCAGCCGGGAGTAATCAAAATGAGCAGTTCTTC

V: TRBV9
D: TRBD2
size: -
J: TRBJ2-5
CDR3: CASSESGGASETQYF
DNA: TGTGCCAGCAGCGAGAGCGGGGGGGCGTCAGAGACCCAGTACTTC

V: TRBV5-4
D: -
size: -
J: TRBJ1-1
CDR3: CASSSSLSRNTEAFF
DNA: TGTGCCAGCAGCTCATCATTGTCCAGGAACACTGAAGCTTTCTTT

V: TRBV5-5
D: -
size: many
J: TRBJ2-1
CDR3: CASSFLLVAGNEQFF
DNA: TGTGCCAGCAGCTTTTTACTAGTGGCAGGCAATGAGCAGTTCTTC

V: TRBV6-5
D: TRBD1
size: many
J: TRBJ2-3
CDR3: CASTRQGDTDTQYF
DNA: TGTGCCAGCACCAGACAGGGCGACACAGATACGCAGTATTTT

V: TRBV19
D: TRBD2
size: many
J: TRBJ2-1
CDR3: CASTRSGTSAYNEQFF
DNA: TGTGCCAGTACACGATCCGGGACTAGCGCCTACAATGAGCAGTTCTTC

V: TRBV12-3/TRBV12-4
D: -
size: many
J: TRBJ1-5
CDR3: CASSLEGRRSPNQPQHF
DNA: TGTGCCAGCAGTTTAGAGGGTCGCAGGTCCCCCAATCAGCCCCAGCATTTT

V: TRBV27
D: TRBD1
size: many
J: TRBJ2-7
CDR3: CASSLSKGANRYEQYF
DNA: TGTGCCAGCAGTTTATCGAAGGGGGCTAACAGGTACGAGCAGTACTTC

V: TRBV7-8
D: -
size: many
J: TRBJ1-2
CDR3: CASSDLTGQSYGYTF
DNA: TGTGCCAGCAGCGATCTGACAGGACAATCTTATGGCTACACCTTC

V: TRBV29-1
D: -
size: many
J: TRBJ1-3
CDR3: CSVEGSTSSGNTIYF
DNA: TGCAGCGTTGAAGGGTCAACAAGCTCTGGAAACACCATATATTTT

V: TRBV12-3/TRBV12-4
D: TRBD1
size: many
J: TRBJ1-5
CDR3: CASSAGTGNQPQHF
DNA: TGTGCCAGCAGTGCGGGGACAGGGAATCAGCCCCAGCATTTT

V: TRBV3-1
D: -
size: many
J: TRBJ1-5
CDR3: CASRHQPQHF
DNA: TGTGCCAGCAGGCATCAGCCCCAGCATTTT

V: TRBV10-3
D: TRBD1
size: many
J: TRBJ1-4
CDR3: CAISETGGGGEKLFF
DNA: TGTGCCATCAGTGAGACAGGGGGCGGTGGTGAAAAACTGTTTTTT

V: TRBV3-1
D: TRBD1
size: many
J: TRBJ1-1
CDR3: CASSHPQTGIIQAFF
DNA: TGTGCCAGCAGCCACCCACAGACAGGGATAATACAAGCTTTCTTT

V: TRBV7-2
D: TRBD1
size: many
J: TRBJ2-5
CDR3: CASSLLRTGGETQYF
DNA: TGTGCCAGCAGCTTATTAAGGACAGGGGGAGAGACCCAGTACTTC

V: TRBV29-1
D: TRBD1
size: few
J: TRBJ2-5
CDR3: CSLWTGETQYF
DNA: TGCAGCCTATGGACAGGGGAGACCCAGTACTTC

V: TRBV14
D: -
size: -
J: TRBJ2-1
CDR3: CASSQARFYNEQFF
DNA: TGTGCCAGCAGCCAAGCGAGATTCTACAATGAGCAGTTCTTC

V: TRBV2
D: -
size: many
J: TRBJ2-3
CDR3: CASRGNADTQYF
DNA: TGTGCCAGCAGGGGAAACGCAGATACGCAGTATTTT

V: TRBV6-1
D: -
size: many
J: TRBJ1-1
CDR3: CASSEDTVPWSEAFF
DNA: TGTGCCAGCAGTGAAGACACGGTGCCCTGGTCTGAAGCTTTCTTT

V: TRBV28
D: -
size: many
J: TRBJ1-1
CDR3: CASGTGRGRGNTEAFF
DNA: TGTGCCAGCGGAACGGGCCGGGGCAGGGGTAACACTGAAGCTTTCTTT

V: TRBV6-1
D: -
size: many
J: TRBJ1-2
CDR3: CASSENEDSVGSGYTF
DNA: TGTGCCAGCAGTGAAAACGAGGACTCAGTAGGATCTGGCTACACCTTC

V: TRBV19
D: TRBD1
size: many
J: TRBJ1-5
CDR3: CASSTTGGNGQPQHF
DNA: TGTGCCAGTAGTACCACAGGGGGAAATGGTCAGCCCCAGCATTTT

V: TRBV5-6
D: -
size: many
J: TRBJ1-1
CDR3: CASSLVGGEAFF
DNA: TGTGCCAGCAGCTTGGTCGGGGGTGAAGCTTTCTTT

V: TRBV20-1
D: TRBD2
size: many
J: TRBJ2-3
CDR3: CSASGTGGSTDTQYF
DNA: TGCAGTGCTAGTGGTACGGGAGGGAGCACAGATACGCAGTATTTT

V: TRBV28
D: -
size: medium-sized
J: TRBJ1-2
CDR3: CGTVSNWGYTF
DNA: TGTGGGACAGTCAGCAATTGGGGCTACACCTTC

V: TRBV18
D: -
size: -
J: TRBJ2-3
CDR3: CASSSPSGSTDTQYF
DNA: TGTGCCAGCTCATCCCCGAGCGGTAGCACAGATACGCAGTATTTT

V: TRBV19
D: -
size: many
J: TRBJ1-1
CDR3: CASSILLNTEAFF
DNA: TGTGCCAGTAGTATCTTACTGAACACTGAAGCTTTCTTT

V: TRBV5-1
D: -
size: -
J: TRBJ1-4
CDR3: CASSLFSGSTEKLFF
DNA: TGCGCCAGCAGCTTGTTTAGTGGCTCCACGGAAAAACTGTTTTTT

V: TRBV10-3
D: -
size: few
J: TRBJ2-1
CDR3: CAISESRTPNEQFF
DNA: TGTGCCATCAGTGAGTCGAGGACCCCCAATGAGCAGTTCTTC

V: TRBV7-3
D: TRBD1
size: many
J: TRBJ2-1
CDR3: CASSNWAGTGDNEQFF
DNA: TGTGCCAGCAGCAACTGGGCGGGGACAGGGGACAATGAGCAGTTCTTC

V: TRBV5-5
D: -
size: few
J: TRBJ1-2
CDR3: CASSLDGGYTF
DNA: TGTGCCAGCAGCTTGGATGGAGGCTACACCTTC

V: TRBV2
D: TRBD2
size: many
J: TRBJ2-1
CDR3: CASSPITSVTYNEQFF
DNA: TGTGCCAGCAGTCCTATTACTAGCGTAACCTACAATGAGCAGTTCTTC

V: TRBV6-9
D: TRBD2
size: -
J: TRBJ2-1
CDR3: CASSYYQAGGQIGVANEQFF
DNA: TGTGCCAGCAGTTATTATCAAGCGGGAGGGCAGATTGGGGTTGCGAATGAGCAGTTCTTC

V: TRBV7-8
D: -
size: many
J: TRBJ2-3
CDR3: CASSLDHGPSTDTQYF
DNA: TGTGCCAGCAGCTTAGATCACGGCCCTAGCACAGATACGCAGTATTTT

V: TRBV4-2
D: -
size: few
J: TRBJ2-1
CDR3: CASSQEEDSSYNEQFF
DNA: TGTGCCAGCAGCCAAGAGGAGGACAGCTCCTACAATGAGCAGTTCTTC

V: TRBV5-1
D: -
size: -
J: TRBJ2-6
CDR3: CASSQGGVNGANVLTF
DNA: TGCGCCAGCTCCCAGGGGGGAGTAAACGGGGCCAACGTCCTGACTTTC

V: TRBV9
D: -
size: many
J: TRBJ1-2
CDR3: CASSVEGYGYTF
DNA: TGTGCCAGCAGCGTAGAAGGCTATGGCTACACCTTC

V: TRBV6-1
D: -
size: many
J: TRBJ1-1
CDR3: CASSRDLGTEAFF
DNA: TGTGCCAGCAGCCGGGACCTGGGGACTGAAGCTTTCTTT

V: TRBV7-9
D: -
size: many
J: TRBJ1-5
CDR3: CASSSGDGDQPQHF
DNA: TGTGCCAGCAGCTCCGGGGACGGTGATCAGCCCCAGCATTTT

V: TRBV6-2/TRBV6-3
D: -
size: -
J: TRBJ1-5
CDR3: CASSYSERARQPQHF
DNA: TGTGCCAGCAGTTACTCGGAACGCGCACGTCAGCCCCAGCATTTT

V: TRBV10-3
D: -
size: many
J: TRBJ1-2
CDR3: CAIRPTSRADGYTF
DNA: TGTGCCATCAGGCCCACTTCCAGGGCGGATGGCTACACCTTC

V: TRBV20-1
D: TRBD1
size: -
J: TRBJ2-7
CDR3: CSAREGQGYEQYF
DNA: TGCAGTGCTAGAGAGGGACAGGGATACGAGCAGTACTTC